This T cell receptor (beta chain) emerged from a study of T cell responses to AZD1222 COVID-19 vaccine. This CDR3 contains 14 residues. Germline V gene lookup returns CDR1 GTSNPN and CDR2 SVGIG (reference sequence). Germline trimming cut 2 bases from V and 4 bases from J; bases unmatched to any gene: 5. This table comes from immunoSEQ multiplex PCR, and its TCRdb copy is limited to in-frame clones, with some not included. The data hold roughly 120,000 clones, with 88% observed a single time. The chain links TRBV30 to TRBJ1-5, with 7 bases matching TRBD1. The sequence came from an adult who received the AZD1222 COVID-19 vaccine. The sequenced sample was peripheral blood, obtained 28 days after the second AZD1222 dose. The CDR3 sequence: CAWSSQGWNQPQHF. For the CDR3, the DNA is TGTGCCTGGAGTTCACAGGGGTGGAATCAGCCCCAGCATTTT.